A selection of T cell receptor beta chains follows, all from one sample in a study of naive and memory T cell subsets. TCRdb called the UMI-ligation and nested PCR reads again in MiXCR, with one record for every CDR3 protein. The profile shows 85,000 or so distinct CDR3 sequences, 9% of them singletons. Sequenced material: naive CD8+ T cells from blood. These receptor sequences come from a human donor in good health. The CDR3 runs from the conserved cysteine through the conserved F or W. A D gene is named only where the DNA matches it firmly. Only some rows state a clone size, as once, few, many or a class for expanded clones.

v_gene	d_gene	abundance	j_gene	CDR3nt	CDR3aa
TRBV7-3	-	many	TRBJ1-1	TGTGCCAGCAGCTTAACGCCCCCCCGGGGGAACACTGAAGCTTTCTTT	CASSLTPPRGNTEAFF
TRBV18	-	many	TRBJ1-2	TGTGCCAGCTCATCCCAGACAGAAGGAGGCTACACCTTC	CASSSQTEGGYTF
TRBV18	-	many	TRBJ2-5	TGTGCCAGCTCACCCACAGGGTGGGGGCAAGAGACCCAGTACTTC	CASSPTGWGQETQYF
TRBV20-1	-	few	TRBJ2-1	TGCAGTGCTTGGACTACCGGGAAATTAGCGTTCAATGAGCAGTTCTTC	CSAWTTGKLAFNEQFF
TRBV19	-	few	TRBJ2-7	TGTGCCAGTAGTGGGTTTGTGAGCTCCTACGAGCAGTACTTC	CASSGFVSSYEQYF
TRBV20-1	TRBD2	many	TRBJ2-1	TGCAGTGCCAAGCCACTAGCGGGGACCTACAATGAGCAGTTCTTC	CSAKPLAGTYNEQFF
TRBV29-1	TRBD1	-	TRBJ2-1	TGCAGCGTTGGAGCTGTGGACAGGGTCTACAATGAGCAGTTCTTC	CSVGAVDRVYNEQFF
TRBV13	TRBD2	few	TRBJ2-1	TGTGCCAGCAGCTATAGCGGGAGCTTCTACAATGAGCAGTTCTTC	CASSYSGSFYNEQFF
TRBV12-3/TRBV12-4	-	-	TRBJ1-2	TGTGCCAGCAGTTTAGGGGCAGGACATGGCTACACCTTC	CASSLGAGHGYTF
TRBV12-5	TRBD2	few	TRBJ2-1	TGTGCTAGTGGTTTCAGCGGGAGAAATGAGCAGTTCTTC	CASGFSGRNEQFF
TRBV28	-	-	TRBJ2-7	TGTGCCAGCAGTGCCATCCTCGGGACTCTCTCCTACGAGCAGTACTTC	CASSAILGTLSYEQYF
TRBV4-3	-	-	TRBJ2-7	TGCGCCAGCAGCCAATCCCCAGGAGGCAGGAGTGTGCAGTACTTC	CASSQSPGGRSVQYF
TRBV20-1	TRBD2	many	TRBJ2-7	TGCAGTGCTAGGGAGGGACTAGCGACACCCTACGCCGAGCAGTACTTC	CSAREGLATPYAEQYF
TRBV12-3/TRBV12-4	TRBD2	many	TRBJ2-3	TGTGCCAGCAGTACGGGACTAGCGTCGCAGTATTTT	CASSTGLASQYF
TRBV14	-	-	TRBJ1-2	TGTGCCAGCAGCCAATACCGCCGGGGAAGGGATGGCTACACCTTC	CASSQYRRGRDGYTF
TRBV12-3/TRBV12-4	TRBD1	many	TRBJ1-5	TGTGCCAGCAGCACGGGACAGGTAAATCAGCCCCAGCATTTT	CASSTGQVNQPQHF
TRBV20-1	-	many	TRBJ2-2	TGCAGTGCCCAGGGACTGGACACCGGGGAGCTGTTTTTT	CSAQGLDTGELFF
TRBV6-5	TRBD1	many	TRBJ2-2	TGTGCCAGCAGTGTGACAGGGGAAGGAGCCGGGGAGCTGTTTTTT	CASSVTGEGAGELFF
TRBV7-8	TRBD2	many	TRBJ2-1	TGTGCCAGCAGCTTAGGTGTTGGCGGGAGGTCCTACAATGAGCAGTTCTTC	CASSLGVGGRSYNEQFF
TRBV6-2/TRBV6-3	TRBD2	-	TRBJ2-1	TGTGCCAGCAGTACGACTAGCGGGGGCTTCAATGAGCAGTTCTTC	CASSTTSGGFNEQFF
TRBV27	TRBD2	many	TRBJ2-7	TGCGCCAGCAGCCCTGGGACTAGCGGATCCTACGAGCAGTACTTC	CASSPGTSGSYEQYF
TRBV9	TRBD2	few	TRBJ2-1	TGTGCCAGCAGCACTAGCGGGGGTACGGGCAATGAGCAGTTCTTC	CASSTSGGTGNEQFF
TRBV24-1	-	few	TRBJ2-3	TGTGCCACCAGTGACACCAGCACAGATACGCAGTATTTT	CATSDTSTDTQYF
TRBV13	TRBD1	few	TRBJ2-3	TGTGCCAGCAGCCAAACCGGGACAGGGTTTTCCGGTACGCAGTATTTT	CASSQTGTGFSGTQYF
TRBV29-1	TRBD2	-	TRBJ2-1	TGCAGCGTTGAAGAAGCAAAGCGGGAGGTTGTCCATGAGCAGTTCTTC	CSVEEAKREVVHEQFF
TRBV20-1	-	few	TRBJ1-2	TGCAGTGCTAGAGACCAGCCTGCGGGGGCGGCTGGCTACACCTTC	CSARDQPAGAAGYTF
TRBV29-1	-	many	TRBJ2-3	TGCAGCGTTGTCCGGGGGATGGACCGTAATACGCAGTATTTT	CSVVRGMDRNTQYF
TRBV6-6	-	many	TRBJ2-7	TGTGCCAGCAGTTACCCACGGACGGACGAGCAGTACTTC	CASSYPRTDEQYF
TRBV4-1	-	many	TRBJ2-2	TGCGCCAGCAGCCAAGGGAGTGGGGCCGGGGAGCTGTTTTTT	CASSQGSGAGELFF